This T cell receptor beta chain was captured by sequencing in a study of shared clonotypes between healthy human individuals. The germline gives CDR1 SGHTA, CDR2 FQGNSA. The CDR3 has 13 residues. V shed 3 bases and J shed 7 bases, with 12 bases lying between them. Assay used: immunoSEQ multiplex PCR; TCRdb lists only in-frame clones, some missing. Found here are some 2,000,000 clones, 95% of them singletons; the top ten hold roughly 0.13%. V and J are TRBV7-2 and TRBJ2-5; D possibly corresponds to TRBD2 (6 bases). The sample consisted of naive CD4+ T cells sorted from blood. This sample's subset: CD45RA+ positively selected. This clonotype was obtained from a man in his late teens or twenties in good health. The CDR3 sequence: CASSFGDSGTQYF. The CDR3 region has the DNA TGTGCCAGCAGCTTTGGGGACTCCGGGACCCAGTACTTC.